One sample yielded the 27 T cell receptor beta chains listed below, sequenced in a study of PD-1 blockade in classical Hodgkin lymphoma. Autologous stem cell transplantation was followed by relapse in every patient, and brentuximab vedotin exposure varied. Sequenced by immunoSEQ multiplex PCR; TCRdb stores in-frame clones only, minus some. Of tens of thousands of clones in the sample, 80% to 90% were seen once. This material consisted of peripheral blood mononuclear cells (PBMCs), taken at baseline. The receptors were sampled from a human donor with classical Hodgkin lymphoma.

This chain uses TRBV5-1 with TRBJ1-1; no firm D call. CDR3 length: 13 amino acids. Germline assignment: CDR1 SGHRS and CDR2 YFSETQ. Trimming took off 3 bases at V and 3 bases at J, with 9 bases between the two ends. Written as DNA, the CDR3 is TGCGCCAGCAGCTCGGAACGGGACACTGAAGCTTTCTTT. Protein product: CASSSERDTEAFF.

V is TRBV5-1 and J is TRBJ1-1, with D hard to call. The V end was cut by 0 bases, the J end by 5 bases, with 11 bases between. Germline CDR1 and CDR2: SGHRS and YFSETQ. The CDR3 is 14 amino acids. CDR3 sequence (DNA): TGCGCCAGCAGCTTGGAGGGTATGATAACTGAAGCTTTCTTT. This sequence encodes CASSLEGMITEAFF.

V and J are TRBV7-9 and TRBJ2-3; possible D gene TRBD1, 5 bases. V dropped 5 bases and J dropped 2 bases, with 11 bases sitting between them. The CDR3 has 14 amino acids. In germline, CDR1 is SEHNR, CDR2 FQNEAQ (reference sequence). This chain's CDR3 is CASSPLGVTDTQYF. The DNA for the CDR3 is TGTGCCAGCAGCCCGCTAGGGGTCACAGATACGCAGTATTTT.

The gene calls are TRBV13 and TRBJ2-3; D may be TRBD2 (7 bases). This CDR3 is 12 amino acids long. V lost 5 bases, J lost 10 bases, and 13 bases lay in between. Germline V gene data show CDR1 as PRHDT and CDR2 as FYEKMQ (reference sequence). This chain's CDR3 is CASSGGAGSQYF. In nucleotides, the CDR3 is TGTGCCAGCAGCGGGGGGGCAGGCTCGCAGTATTTT. Based on the CDR3 plus reference TRBV13 and TRBJ2-3, the full variable domain is AAGVIQSPRHLIKEKRETATLKCYPIPRHDTVYWYQQGPGQDPQFLISFYEKMQSDKGSIPDRFSAQQFSDYHSELNMSSLELGDSALYFCASSGGAGSQYFGPGTRLTVL.

This clone has just one count. The chain is built from TRBV27 and TRBJ2-2, with D unclear. Germline V gene sequence: CDR1 MNHEY, CDR2 SMNVEV (reference sequence). The CDR3 sequence is 13 residues long. The V end was cut by 10 bases, the J end by 3 bases, with 12 bases between. The CDR3 reads CATGPWHTGELFF. CDR3 sequence (DNA): TGTGCCACCGGACCGTGGCACACCGGGGAGCTGTTTTTT.

V gene TRBV7-9 combines with J gene TRBJ1-1; the D is unclear. This CDR3 region has 14 residues. Trimming left V 4 bases short and J 0 bases short, with 9 bases between. Germline CDR1 SEHNR, CDR2 FQNEAQ (reference sequence). CDR3 DNA: TGTGCCAGCAGCTATATTCGGTTGAACACTGAAGCTTTCTTT. Its protein is CASSYIRLNTEAFF.

This clone was picked up one time. The chain employs TRBV13 and TRBJ1-2; no clear D gene. V lost 3 bases, J lost 1 base, and 6 bases lay in between. Germline V lookup: CDR1 PRHDT, CDR2 FYEKMQ (reference sequence). CDR3 length: 13 residues. DNA of the CDR3: TGTGCCAGCAGCTTTAAGAGTAACTATGGCTACACCTTC. Protein: CASSFKSNYGYTF.

V and J are TRBV5-1 and TRBJ1-1, with D perhaps matching TRBD1 (6 bases). CDR1 is SGHRS, CDR2 YFSETQ, per germline. Deletions cut 0 bases from V and 7 bases from J, with 10 bases between. The CDR3 contains 13 residues. The CDR3 DNA follows: TGCGCCAGCAGCTTGGGAAGGGGGTTTGAAGCTTTCTTT. This encodes CASSLGRGFEAFF.

V and J are TRBV18 and TRBJ2-1; a possible D gene is TRBD2 (6 bases). Trimming left V 3 bases short and J 11 bases short, with 8 bases between. This CDR3 has 11 amino acids. The V gene's germline CDR1 is KGHSH and CDR2 LQKENI. This CDR3 reads CASSPGGQQFF. Written as DNA, the CDR3 is TGTGCCAGCTCACCGGGGGGACAGCAGTTCTTC.

The V and J genes are TRBV6-5 and TRBJ2-1; TRBD2 aligns across 7 bases. The V segment lost 2 bases and the J segment 16 bases; nucleotides outside the gene matches: 8. Germline V gene sequence: CDR1 MNHEY, CDR2 SVGAGI. CDR3 length: 12 amino acids. CDR3 bases: TGTGCCAGCAGTTACGGAGGACTAGAAGAATTCTTC. Translating it yields CASSYGGLEEFF.

V is TRBV7-9 and J is TRBJ1-5; the D is unclear. V was cut by 1 base and J by 7 bases, with 20 bases left in between. The CDR3 runs to 17 residues. The germline gives CDR1 SEHNR, CDR2 FQNEAQ (reference sequence). CDR3 coding DNA: TGTGCCAGCAGCTTAGAGGGAGGAGGGAGGGTTCGGCAGCCCCAGCATTTT. Residues: CASSLEGGGRVRQPQHF.

J is TRBJ1-1 and V is TRBV7-9; D remains ambiguous. The CDR3 loop spans 13 amino acids. CDR1 SEHNR and CDR2 FQNEAQ come from the germline V gene (reference sequence). The V and J ends lost 1 base and 5 bases respectively, with 8 bases between them. CDR3 loop: CASSLGGRTEAFF. DNA for the CDR3: TGTGCCAGCAGCTTAGGTGGCAGAACTGAAGCTTTCTTT. The full variable domain, with the rest looked up from reference TRBV7-9 and TRBJ1-1, is DTGVSQNPRHKITKRGQNVTFRCDPISEHNRLYWYRQTLGQGPEFLTYFQNEAQLEKSRLLSDRFSAERPKGSFSTLEIQRTEQGDSAMYLCASSLGGRTEAFFGQGTRLTVV.

The genes are TRBV5-8 and TRBJ2-3, with D unresolved. Germline CDR1 is SGHTS and CDR2 is YDEGEE. V lost 2 bases to trimming and J lost 6 bases, with 13 bases between them. This CDR3 contains 14 residues. CDR3 nucleotide sequence: TGTGCCAGCAGCTTTGGACCTCGGCACGATACGCAGTATTTT. This sequence encodes CASSFGPRHDTQYF. Full variable domain (remainder filled in from reference TRBV5-8 and TRBJ2-3): EAGVTQSPTHLIKTRGQQATLRCSPISGHTSVYWYQQALGLGLQFLLWYDEGEERNRGNFPPRFSGRQFPNYSSELNVNALELEDSALYLCASSFGPRHDTQYFGPGTRLTVL.

The V and J genes are TRBV9 and TRBJ1-2; D uncertain. Trimming removed 0 bases from V and 4 bases from J, with 13 bases in between. This CDR3 spans 15 amino acids. Germline V lookup: CDR1 SGDLS, CDR2 YYNGEE. CDR3 coding DNA: TGTGCCAGCAGCGTAGGGGGATGGCAACCCTATGGCTACACCTTC. Translated: CASSVGGWQPYGYTF.

The CDR3 coding sequence is TGTGCCAGCAGCCACGGAACCTACGAGCAGTACTTC. Its translation: CASSHGTYEQYF. The chain has TRBV6-5 and TRBJ2-7; no clear D. Trimming took 6 bases from V and 2 from J, leaving 8 bases between them. Looked up from germline, CDR1 is MNHEY and CDR2 is SVGAGI. This CDR3 spans 12 amino acids.

This clone appeared once. This chain links TRBV7-9 with TRBJ2-5, with D possibly being TRBD1 (6 bases). CDR1 and CDR2 (germline): SEHNR, FQNEAQ (reference sequence). The CDR3 length is 11 residues. V lost 10 bases to trimming and J lost 5 bases, with 11 bases between them. CDR3 nucleotides: TGTGCCATACAGGGAGAGGAGACCCAGTACTTC. Translating it yields CAIQGEETQYF.

V gene TRBV13 combines with J gene TRBJ1-2; D is possibly TRBD1 (5 bases). There are 14 residues in the CDR3. The germline CDR1 and CDR2 sequences are PRHDT and FYEKMQ (reference sequence). With 0 bases removed from V and 8 bases from J, the gap between germline ends came to 13 bases. The CDR3 coding sequence is TGTGCCAGCAGCTTAGGGGGGGAATCGGGAGGCTACACCTTC. This gives the protein CASSLGGESGGYTF.

There are a few counts of this clone. This chain uses TRBV5-1 with TRBJ1-1; tentative D call: TRBD1 (6 bases). There are 13 residues in the CDR3. Germline CDR1 SGHRS, CDR2 YFSETQ. V was trimmed by 6 bases and J by 2 bases, leaving 11 bases between them. CDR3 sequence: CASNAGANTEAFF. The DNA of the CDR3 is TGCGCCAGCAACGCAGGGGCCAACACTGAAGCTTTCTTT.

V gene TRBV9 combines with J gene TRBJ2-7; 8 nucleotides match TRBD2. The CDR3 covers 15 residues. Per germline, CDR1 SGDLS and CDR2 YYNGEE. Losses at the gene ends were 0 bases for V and 7 bases for J; bases not matched to a gene: 9. The CDR3 DNA reads TGTGCCAGCAGCGTAGTTGGCGGGGGGCCGGAAGAGCAGTACTTC. Amino acids: CASSVVGGGPEEQYF.

The chain carries TRBV9 and TRBJ2-5; D not resolved. The V gene's germline CDR1 is SGDLS and CDR2 YYNGEE. The V end lost 4 bases, the J end lost 5 bases, and 12 bases lay between the germline ends. The CDR3 runs 13 residues. CDR3 sequence (DNA): TGTGCCAGCAGCACTTATGTCTCGGAGACCCAGTACTTC. It translates to CASSTYVSETQYF.

The genes are TRBV30 and TRBJ2-7; D gene unclear. Deletions cut 5 bases from V and 2 bases from J, with 10 bases between. Germline values: CDR1 GTSNPN, CDR2 SVGIG (reference sequence). The CDR3 is 12 amino acids. CDR3 DNA sequence: TGTGCCTGGGGTATTAGCCCCTACGAGCAGTACTTC. Its protein is CAWGISPYEQYF.

This chain uses TRBV10-3 with TRBJ1-2, with unresolved D. From germline, CDR1 is ENHRY and CDR2 SYGVKD. Trimming removed 10 bases from V and 7 bases from J, with 19 bases in between. This CDR3 spans 13 amino acids. The DNA of the CDR3 is TGTGCCACCTCCGACCCGGATCTAAGTGGCTACACCTTC. This translates into CATSDPDLSGYTF.

V gene TRBV4-1 combines with J gene TRBJ1-1, with no clear D. CDR3 length: 14 residues. V shed 0 bases and J shed 8 bases, with 13 bases lying between them. CDR1 and CDR2 from the germline V gene are MGHRA and YSYEKL. For the CDR3, the DNA is TGCGCCAGCAGCCAAGAGGGAGGTTCCCGGGAAGCTTTCTTT. Protein product: CASSQEGGSREAFF.

The V gene is TRBV19, the J gene TRBJ2-2; either TRBD1 or TRBD2 may fit D (5 bases each). This CDR3 is 15 amino acids long. Germline V gives CDR1 LNHDA, CDR2 SQIVND (reference sequence). Trimming shortened V by 3 bases and J by 4 bases, and 12 bases separated the two germline ends. CDR3 protein: CASSMGPAATGELFF. The CDR3, as DNA: TGTGCCAGTAGTATGGGACCGGCCGCCACCGGGGAGCTGTTTTTT.

The chain combines TRBV5-1 with TRBJ2-3; perhaps TRBD2 as D (6 bases). V was clipped by 3 bases and J by 1 base, with 9 bases between them. There are 14 residues in the CDR3. CDR1 is SGHRS and CDR2 is YFSETQ in the germline V gene. The CDR3 loop is CASSSPGGTDTQYF. In nucleotides, the CDR3 is TGCGCCAGCAGCTCCCCGGGGGGCACAGATACGCAGTATTTT.

The V and J genes are TRBV2 and TRBJ2-7; 10 bases fit TRBD2. Trimming at V came to 3 bases and at J to 6 bases, leaving 5 bases not matched to a gene. This CDR3 comprises 14 residues. Germline V gene data show CDR1 as SNHLY and CDR2 as FYNNEI. CDR3 amino acids: CASSDHGLAAEQYF. The CDR3, as DNA: TGTGCCAGCAGTGACCACGGACTAGCGGCCGAGCAGTACTTC.

The chain carries TRBV19 and TRBJ1-2, with TRBD1 identical over 9 bases. CDR1 is LNHDA and CDR2 is SQIVND in the germline V gene (reference sequence). The CDR3 is made up of 16 amino acids. Trimming at V came to 3 bases and at J to 6 bases, leaving 11 bases not matched to a gene. This CDR3 is CASSITGGDDPDGYTF. Here the CDR3 DNA reads TGTGCCAGTAGTATTACAGGGGGCGATGATCCGGATGGCTACACCTTC.